Following are 10 T cell receptor beta chains from one sample sequenced in a study of early T cells in non-severe SARS-CoV-2 infection (dated by TCRdb to the early 2020s). Libraries were made using 5' RACE. For sequencing, a NextSeq 500 was employed. Clones were called with MiXCR by TCRdb after fastp trimmed the public reads at Q25, and only in-frame beta chains were retained. Records with the same CDR3 protein are collapsed into one entry carrying the most frequent genes and DNA. The sample profile shows 28,000 or so distinct CDR3 sequences; around 4% of them were found once. The ten largest clonotypes hold about 7.5% of the sample. Sequenced input: whole blood. The receptors derive from an adult who was a healthcare worker with PCR-confirmed SARS-CoV-2 infection or an uninfected control (not recorded which).

There are many counts of this clonotype. The DNA of the CDR3 is TGTGCCAGCAACGAGCAGTACTTC. Residues: CASNEQYF. V and J are TRBV6-9 and TRBJ2-7; the D is unclear. Trimming shortened V by 7 bases and J by 5 bases, and 0 bases separated the two germline ends. Germline V gives CDR1 MNHGY, CDR2 SVAAGI. The CDR3 is 8 residues long.

This clonotype was counted at least ten times. The V and J genes are TRBV10-3 and TRBJ1-1; D not certain. Germline V gene sequence: CDR1 ENHRY, CDR2 SYGVKD. Trimming pared 8 bases from V and 5 bases from J, leaving 12 bases between. This CDR3 has 12 residues. CDR3 protein: CAILTETTEAFF. DNA of the CDR3: TGTGCCATCCTGACTGAAACTACTGAAGCTTTCTTT.

A remark on this clonotype: Sequence at one end of the junction differs from germline and may be a read error. The V and J genes are TRBV7-2 and TRBJ2-3; D is ambiguous. The length of the CDR3 is 12 residues. Per the germline V gene, CDR1 is SGHTA and CDR2 is FQGNSA. The CDR3 reads CAGSFSTDTQYF. In nucleotides, the CDR3 is TGTGCCGGCAGCTTCAGCACAGATACGCAGTATTTT.

Only a few counts were recorded for this clonotype. The gene calls are TRBV3-1 and TRBJ1-2; a weak D match, TRBD1 (5 bases). This CDR3 is built from 12 residues. With 3 bases removed from V and 12 bases from J, the gap between germline ends came to 14 bases. Looked up from germline, CDR1 is LGHDT and CDR2 is YNNKEL (reference sequence). The CDR3 spells CASSQIARDHTF. CDR3 coding DNA: TGTGCCAGCAGCCAGATAGCCAGGGACCACACCTTC.

This clonotype was seen many times. J is TRBJ2-7 and V is TRBV13; 9 nucleotides line up with TRBD1. Per germline, CDR1 PRHDT and CDR2 FYEKMQ (reference sequence). With 5 bases clipped from V and 5 bases from J, the junction kept 10 bases outside the gene matches. This CDR3 region has 15 residues. The CDR3 sequence: CASSEGGQGSDEQYF. The CDR3 DNA reads TGTGCCAGCAGCGAAGGGGGACAGGGATCCGACGAGCAGTACTTC.

The rearrangement links TRBV7-9 to TRBJ1-1; D not certain. The V and J ends lost 1 base and 5 bases respectively, with 8 bases between them. Germline V CDR1 and CDR2: SEHNR, FQNEAQ (reference sequence). The CDR3 consists of 13 residues. The CDR3 coding sequence is TGTGCCAGCAGCTTAGAGAGGGAGACTGAAGCTTTCTTT. Translating it yields CASSLERETEAFF.

The sample holds many counts of this clonotype. This chain uses TRBV18 with TRBJ2-1, with unresolved D. Germline loops: CDR1 KGHSH, CDR2 LQKENI. V lost 4 bases and J 5 bases, leaving 27 bases between the germline ends. The CDR3 is made up of 19 amino acids. The CDR3 DNA is TGTGCCAGCTCACGTCGGACCGGGCCTAGGGCGCCTACTGACAATGAGCAGTTCTTC. Translating gives CASSRRTGPRAPTDNEQFF.

This clonotype came up many times. The CDR3 DNA sequence: TGTGCCAGCTCACCAGAGTACACCAAAACGGGACTAGCGGGATACAATGAGCAGTTCTTC. Protein: CASSPEYTKTGLAGYNEQFF. J is TRBJ2-1 and V is TRBV18, with 13 bases fitting TRBD2. V gave up 2 bases and J gave up 4 bases; unmatched junction bases: 14. This CDR3 has 20 residues. CDR1 is KGHSH, CDR2 LQKENI, per germline.

There are many counts of this clonotype. The genes are TRBV7-2 and TRBJ2-7, with D unresolved. CDR3 size: 12 residues. Germline V CDR1 and CDR2: SGHTA, FQGNSA. Trimming removed 1 base from V and 4 bases from J, with 5 bases in between. CDR3 in amino acids: CASSLDMYEQYF. The DNA of the CDR3 is TGTGCCAGCAGCTTAGATATGTACGAGCAGTACTTC.

This clonotype was seen at least ten times. V gene TRBV2 combines with J gene TRBJ2-5, with TRBD1 identical over 8 bases. The germline CDR1 and CDR2 sequences are SNHLY and FYNNEI. Trimming took 5 bases from V and 7 from J; bases not matched to a gene: 18. The CDR3 extends over 17 amino acids. The CDR3 loop is CASSPGTGGARWLTQYF. The CDR3 DNA reads TGTGCCAGCAGTCCCGGGACAGGAGGGGCCAGATGGTTGACCCAGTACTTC.